A single sample is the source of the 15 T cell receptor beta chains below, sequenced in a study of T cell responses to AZD1222 COVID-19 vaccine. Libraries were prepared by immunoSEQ multiplex PCR; TCRdb keeps only in-frame clonotypes and omits some of them. There are around 200,000 clones in the sample; approximately 86% occur only once, and around 0.5% lies in the top ten. The sequences come from peripheral blood, collected on day 0 of AZD1222 vaccination. These receptors were collected from an adult in good health.

The rearrangement links TRBV19 to TRBJ1-3; no reliable D call. Germline V gene lookup returns CDR1 LNHDA and CDR2 SQIVND (reference sequence). V was clipped by 4 bases and J by 1 base, with 14 bases between them. The CDR3 has 16 amino acids. The CDR3 loop is CASSKGLAFSGNTIYF. In nucleotides, the CDR3 is TGTGCCAGTAGTAAGGGCCTGGCCTTTTCTGGAAACACCATATATTTT.

J is TRBJ1-1 and V is TRBV5-1; 7 nucleotides match TRBD1. V gave up 2 bases and J gave up 4 bases; unmatched junction bases: 8. The germline V gene encodes CDR1 SGHRS and CDR2 YFSETQ. The CDR3 is 15 amino acids. CDR3 amino acids: CASSFTGAVGTEAFF. CDR3 nucleotides: TGCGCCAGCAGCTTTACAGGGGCGGTTGGCACTGAAGCTTTCTTT.

The chain has TRBV9 and TRBJ1-4, with a possible D match to TRBD1 (5 bases). Trimming pared 3 bases from V and 6 bases from J, leaving 15 bases between. There are 15 residues in the CDR3. In germline, CDR1 is SGDLS, CDR2 YYNGEE. CDR3 sequence (DNA): TGTGCCAGCAGCGCCGGCACGGGGCTTTATGAAAAACTGTTTTTT. It encodes CASSAGTGLYEKLFF.

This clone was seen more than once but under ten times. The chain recombines TRBV6-1 with TRBJ1-6; no clear D gene. V was cut by 1 base and J by 7 bases, with 8 bases left in between. Per germline, CDR1 MNHNS and CDR2 SASEGT. The CDR3 runs 14 residues. CDR3 protein: CASSEVWTNSPLHF. The CDR3 DNA reads as TGTGCCAGCAGTGAAGTCTGGACCAATTCACCCCTCCACTTT.

The chain carries TRBV19 and TRBJ2-2; possible D gene TRBD1, 6 bases. Germline V gene sequence: CDR1 LNHDA, CDR2 SQIVND (reference sequence). Trimming shortened V by 4 bases and J by 1 base, and 13 bases separated the two germline ends. This CDR3 has 16 residues. CDR3 in DNA: TGTGCCAGTAGTACAGCCTTGGGACAGAACACCGGGGAGCTGTTTTTT. Translated: CASSTALGQNTGELFF.

This clone has just a few counts. V gene TRBV15 combines with J gene TRBJ2-5, with 8 bases identical to TRBD2. The CDR3 contains 14 residues. Trimming at V came to 5 bases and at J to 5 bases, leaving 7 bases not matched to a gene. CDR1 and CDR2 from the germline V gene are LNHNV and YYDKDF (reference sequence). CDR3 amino acids: CATSPRGGSETQYF. The CDR3 DNA reads TGTGCCACCAGCCCCCGGGGGGGATCGGAGACCCAGTACTTC. Filled out from reference TRBV15 and TRBJ2-5, the complete variable domain reads DAMVIQNPRYQVTQFGKPVTLSCSQTLNHNVMYWYQQKSSQAPKLLFHYYDKDFNNEADTPDNFQSRRPNTSFCFLDIRSPGLGDTAMYLCATSPRGGSETQYFGPGTRLLVL.

The V call is TRBV5-6, the J call TRBJ2-1, with 10 bases that match TRBD2. The CDR3 runs to 15 residues. Germline lookup yields CDR1 SGHDT and CDR2 YYEEEE. The V segment lost 0 bases and the J segment 6 bases; nucleotides outside the gene matches: 3. CDR3 loop: CASSLDLAGVNEQFF. Written as DNA, the CDR3 is TGTGCCAGCAGCTTGGATCTAGCGGGAGTCAATGAGCAGTTCTTC.

The chain uses TRBV7-2 and TRBJ1-5; possible D gene TRBD1, 5 bases. The CDR3 runs 16 residues. The V gene's germline CDR1 is SGHTA and CDR2 FQGNSA. Trimming stripped 1 base from V and 4 bases from J, with 14 bases between. In DNA, the CDR3 is TGTGCCAGCAGCTTAGAGGCGGGGGGGTGGAATCAGCCCCAGCATTTT. This codes for CASSLEAGGWNQPQHF.

CDR3 in amino acids: CASANRDNEQFF. The CDR3 DNA sequence: TGTGCCAGCGCAAACAGGGACAATGAGCAGTTCTTC. The chain links TRBV9 to TRBJ2-1; D may be TRBD1 (6 bases). Deletions cut 7 bases from V and 5 bases from J, with 10 bases between. The CDR3 is made up of 12 amino acids. Germline V gene lookup returns CDR1 SGDLS and CDR2 YYNGEE.

The chain employs TRBV10-3 and TRBJ1-2, with a weak D call TRBD1 (5 bases). CDR3 size: 17 residues. The ends were cut back, 7 bases at V and 1 base at J, with 22 bases in the middle. In germline, CDR1 is ENHRY, CDR2 SYGVKD. The DNA of the CDR3 is TGTGCCATCATACCCCTTCGAGTCCAAGGGGATAACTATGGCTACACCTTC. Protein product: CAIIPLRVQGDNYGYTF.

The V and J genes are TRBV7-2 and TRBJ2-7, with 8 bases lining up with TRBD1. Looked up from germline, CDR1 is SGHTA and CDR2 is FQGNSA. V lost 0 bases, J lost 2 bases, and 3 bases stayed unmatched. The CDR3 has 15 amino acids. Here the CDR3 reads CASSLAQGDPYEQYF. CDR3 bases: TGTGCCAGCAGCTTAGCACAGGGGGACCCCTACGAGCAGTACTTC.

The gene calls are TRBV24-1 and TRBJ1-2; D is perhaps TRBD1 (6 bases). This CDR3 has 16 residues. V was pared by 3 bases and J by 4 bases, with 17 bases between. The V gene's germline CDR1 is KGHDR and CDR2 SFDVKD. CDR3 sequence: CATSDPKITGIYGYTF. The DNA of the CDR3 is TGTGCCACCAGTGATCCAAAAATTACAGGGATCTATGGCTACACCTTC.

J is TRBJ2-7 and V is TRBV5-1, with unresolved D. The CDR3 consists of 11 residues. Germline V gene lookup returns CDR1 SGHRS and CDR2 YFSETQ. V was clipped by 4 bases and J by 2 bases, with 4 bases between them. The CDR3 nucleotides are TGCGCCAGCAGCACCCCCTACGAGCAGTACTTC. Residues: CASSTPYEQYF.

The rearrangement joins TRBV4-2 to TRBJ1-5, with D perhaps TRBD1 (5 bases). CDR3 length: 15 amino acids. Germline values: CDR1 LGHNA, CDR2 YNFKEQ. V lost 0 bases to trimming and J lost 7 bases, with 13 bases between them. CDR3 region: CASSQEAGRDQPQHF. In DNA form, the CDR3 reads TGTGCCAGCAGCCAAGAAGCCGGGCGGGACCAGCCCCAGCATTTT.

V gene TRBV4-2 combines with J gene TRBJ1-5, with TRBD1 as a possible D gene (5 bases). CDR3 length: 15 amino acids. Per the germline V gene, CDR1 is LGHNA and CDR2 is YNFKEQ. V was shortened by 0 bases and J by 6 bases, with 12 bases between the two germline ends. CDR3 in DNA: TGTGCCAGCAGCCAAGACAGCAGGGTGGGTCAGCCCCAGCATTTT. As protein: CASSQDSRVGQPQHF.